A single T cell receptor beta chain is shown here with its context. The target antigen is unknown. This record belongs to a study of lymphopenia after photon versus proton radiotherapy. General study findings and limits: After lymphocyte nadir, photon-treated repertoires showed oligoclonal expansion, especially CD8+ Temra. Survival link was tested only in deceased patients; proton benefit remains a possibility. Photon-treated patients lost naive T cells and TCR diversity; proton-treated stayed stable. Larger post-nadir TCR diversity loss correlated inversely with survival in deceased patients.

The table came from immunoSEQ multiplex PCR; TCRdb's copy has only in-frame clones and leaves some out. The sample includes 150,000 to 200,000 clones, 75% to 90% of them seen just once. The V gene's germline CDR1 is SQVTM and CDR2 ANQGSEA. The CDR3 is 13 residues long. V was shortened by 6 bases and J by 4 bases, with 15 bases between the two germline ends. The receptor was derived from a man aged 45 to 65 with gastric cancer. This chain uses TRBV29-1 with TRBJ1-1; D not certain. Sequences were derived from peripheral blood, sampled from a patient treated with photon-based radiotherapy. CDR3 in DNA: TGCAGCGTGGCGCAAGGAGATATCACTGAAGCTTTCTTT. It yields the protein CSVAQGDITEAFF.